One sample yielded the 23 T cell receptor beta chains listed below, sequenced in a study of cytomegalovirus exposure and HLA in healthy donors. PCR primers comprised 60 Vbeta and 13 Jbeta primers. Assay: immunoSEQ multiplex PCR; the TCRdb copy retains only in-frame clones and omits some. The table shows over 150,000 clones, with 80% occurring only once. Material: PBMCs. The receptors originated from a man aged 25 to 40 in good health and CMV-seropositive.

The chain couples TRBV7-9 to TRBJ2-7; 10 nucleotides match TRBD1. There are 16 residues in the CDR3. CDR1 is SEHNR, CDR2 FQNEAQ, per germline (reference sequence). V was clipped by 1 base and J by 3 bases; unmatched bases: 6. As DNA, the CDR3 is TGTGCCAGCAGCTTAGTAGGGACAGGGGAGAACTACGAGCAGTACTTC. Protein sequence: CASSLVGTGENYEQYF.

The J gene is TRBJ1-2, the V gene TRBV4-1, with 7 bases aligning to TRBD1. CDR3 length: 13 amino acids. Germline V CDR1 and CDR2: MGHRA, YSYEKL. V trimming: 4 bases; J trimming: 4 bases; junction bases outside the gene matches: 3. This CDR3 reads CASSPDRSYGYTF. DNA of the CDR3: TGCGCCAGCAGCCCGGACAGGTCCTATGGCTACACCTTC.

The J gene is TRBJ2-1, the V gene TRBV5-1, with 11 bases lining up with TRBD2. J lost 6 bases, V lost 0 bases, and 5 bases had no gene match. Germline-derived CDR1 and CDR2 are SGHRS and YFSETQ. This CDR3 is built from 16 residues. CDR3 sequence (DNA): TGCGCCAGCAGCTTGGCCGGGACTAGCGGTGTCAATGAGCAGTTCTTC. Translation: CASSLAGTSGVNEQFF.

The J gene is TRBJ2-7, the V gene TRBV10-3; 11 nucleotides agree with TRBD2. This CDR3 contains 15 residues. Per the germline V gene, CDR1 is ENHRY and CDR2 is SYGVKD. Trimming cost V 0 bases and J 5 bases; bases outside gene matches: 3. The CDR3 region is CAISESLAGGNEQYF. CDR3 in DNA: TGTGCCATCAGTGAGTCGCTAGCGGGAGGCAACGAGCAGTACTTC.

V is TRBV7-2 and J is TRBJ2-1; TRBD1 might be the D (5 bases). The germline CDR1 and CDR2 sequences are SGHTA and FQGNSA. Deletions cut 3 bases from V and 6 bases from J, with 15 bases between. The CDR3 runs 15 residues. The CDR3 DNA sequence: TGTGCCAGCAGCTTTGGGGCAGGGCCCAGCAATGAGCAGTTCTTC. Its protein product is CASSFGAGPSNEQFF.

The J gene is TRBJ1-2, the V gene TRBV28; TRBD1 matches at 11 bases. The CDR3 consists of 19 residues. Trimming took 2 bases from V and 0 from J; bases not matched to a gene: 11. CDR1 and CDR2 (germline): MDHEN, SYDVKM. The CDR3 region is CASSLARDRGVYANYGYTF. As DNA, the CDR3 is TGTGCCAGCAGTTTAGCTCGGGACAGGGGGGTTTACGCTAACTATGGCTACACCTTC.

The J gene is TRBJ2-7, the V gene TRBV6-1, with D tentatively TRBD1 (5 bases). Per germline, CDR1 MNHNS and CDR2 SASEGT. Trimming removed 6 bases from V and 3 bases from J, with 9 bases in between. The CDR3 covers 12 residues. The CDR3 loop reads CASSRTSYEQYF. In nucleotides, the CDR3 is TGTGCCAGCAGCCGGACAAGCTACGAGCAGTACTTC.

This sequence joins TRBV28 and TRBJ2-3; 9 positions match TRBD2. V lost 1 base and J lost 10; bases outside the gene matches: 6. The CDR3 consists of 14 residues. Germline-derived CDR1 and CDR2 are MDHEN and SYDVKM. Here the CDR3 reads CASSLLAGEVAQYF. For the CDR3, the DNA is TGTGCCAGCAGTTTATTAGCGGGAGAGGTTGCGCAGTATTTT.

The gene calls are TRBV27 and TRBJ2-5, with 7 positions matching TRBD2. The ends lost 0 bases at V and 2 bases at J; junction bases unmatched: 12. The CDR3 consists of 18 residues. In germline, CDR1 is MNHEY, CDR2 SMNVEV (reference sequence). CDR3 protein: CASSLSRLAVRGQETQYF. In nucleotides, the CDR3 is TGTGCCAGCAGTTTATCGAGGCTAGCGGTTCGAGGGCAAGAGACCCAGTACTTC.

V and J are TRBV19 and TRBJ2-5, with 11 bases lining up with TRBD2. The CDR3 is 15 amino acids. Germline CDR1 is LNHDA and CDR2 is SQIVND (reference sequence). V lost 5 bases and J lost 5; bases outside the gene matches: 7. Here the CDR3 DNA reads TGTGCCAGTAGTCGGCTAGCGGGAGGTTGGGAGACCCAGTACTTC. Amino acids: CASSRLAGGWETQYF.

This clone was counted a single time. V is TRBV4-1 and J is TRBJ2-3, with 10 bases that match TRBD2. Trimming cost V 3 bases and J 4 bases; bases outside gene matches: 1. The CDR3 extends over 14 amino acids. The germline CDR1 and CDR2 sequences are MGHRA and YSYEKL. In nucleotides, the CDR3 is TGCGCCAGCAGCCAGCTAGCGGGAGCAGATACGCAGTATTTT. Its protein is CASSQLAGADTQYF.

This clone turned up a few times. This rearrangement joins TRBV28 to TRBJ2-5, with D unclear. V dropped 4 bases and J dropped 6 bases, with 6 bases sitting between them. Looked up from germline, CDR1 is MDHEN and CDR2 is SYDVKM. The CDR3 has 11 amino acids. As DNA, the CDR3 is TGTGCCAGCAGTTCCAGAAAGACCCAGTACTTC. Translated, it gives CASSSRKTQYF.

In this sample, this clone turned up once. The chain is built from TRBV6-5 and TRBJ2-7, with no clear D. The V and J ends lost 0 bases and 2 bases respectively, with 11 bases between them. In germline, CDR1 is MNHEY, CDR2 SVGAGI. This CDR3 spans 15 amino acids. The chain's CDR3 is CASSYSGRQAYEQYF. The CDR3 DNA reads TGTGCCAGCAGTTACTCAGGCAGGCAGGCCTACGAGCAGTACTTC.

About this clone: A junction boundary mismatches the germline segment, possibly from a read error. V usage is TRBV6-4 and J usage is TRBJ2-2, with 11 bases fitting TRBD2. CDR3 length equals 16 residues. Germline V gene data show CDR1 as MRHNA and CDR2 as SNTAGT. In nucleotides, the CDR3 is TGTGCCAGCAGTGATTCCACTAGCGGGAGCTTTAGGGAGCTGTTGTTT. This gives the protein CASSDSTSGSFRELLF.

V gene TRBV6-6 combines with J gene TRBJ1-5; D gene uncertain. Between the trimmed V and J ends, which lost 0 bases and 1 base, there was a span of 7 bases. This CDR3 is built from 15 residues. Germline lookup yields CDR1 MNHNY and CDR2 SVGAGI (reference sequence). The CDR3 spells CASSYSSASNQPQHF. The CDR3 DNA reads TGTGCCAGCAGTTACTCGAGCGCGAGCAATCAGCCCCAGCATTTT.

The CDR3 here is CASSSEVRETQYF. As DNA, the CDR3 is TGTGCCAGCAGCTCCGAGGTGCGGGAGACCCAGTACTTC. This chain links TRBV5-6 with TRBJ2-5, with no clear D. Germline values: CDR1 SGHDT, CDR2 YYEEEE. There are 13 residues in the CDR3. V was cut by 3 bases and J by 5 bases, with 11 bases left in between. The variable domain in full, completed from reference TRBV5-6 and TRBJ2-5, reads DAGVTQSPTHLIKTRGQQVTLRCSPKSGHDTVSWYQQALGQGPQFIFQYYEEEERQRGNFPDRFSGHQFPNYSSELNVNALLLGDSALYLCASSSEVRETQYFGPGTRLLVL.

The rearrangement links TRBV27 to TRBJ2-2, with D perhaps matching TRBD2 (5 bases). The CDR3 loop spans 15 amino acids. V was cut by 5 bases and J by 5 bases, with 15 bases left in between. Looked up from germline, CDR1 is MNHEY and CDR2 is SMNVEV (reference sequence). CDR3 nucleotide sequence: TGTGCCAGCAGTCGGCGGGCCGGCTTTACCGGGGAGCTGTTTTTT. Translating it yields CASSRRAGFTGELFF.

The chain has TRBV5-4 and TRBJ2-5; possible D gene TRBD2, 6 bases. The germline gives CDR1 SGHNT, CDR2 YYREEE (reference sequence). This CDR3 is built from 15 residues. Between the trimmed V and J ends, which lost 2 bases and 5 bases, there was a span of 16 bases. CDR3 loop: CASSLSSGQGETQYF. CDR3 DNA: TGTGCCAGCAGCTTAAGTAGCGGCCAAGGGGAGACCCAGTACTTC. Full variable domain (missing parts from reference TRBV5-4 and TRBJ2-5): ETGVTQSPTHLIKTRGQQVTLRCSSQSGHNTVSWYQQALGQGPQFIFQYYREEENGRGNFPPRFSGLQFPNYSSELNVNALELDDSALYLCASSLSSGQGETQYFGPGTRLLVL.

This chain uses TRBV6-5 with TRBJ2-4; D is possibly TRBD1 (5 bases). V lost 2 bases and J 5 bases, leaving 7 bases between the germline ends. This CDR3 region has 13 residues. CDR1 and CDR2 (germline): MNHEY, SVGAGI. The CDR3 coding sequence is TGTGCCAGCAGTTACGCACAGGAAAACATTCAGTACTTC. Translated: CASSYAQENIQYF.

The chain recombines TRBV5-1 with TRBJ1-1, with D possibly being TRBD1 (6 bases). With 2 bases removed from V and 3 bases from J, the gap between germline ends came to 11 bases. The CDR3 runs to 14 residues. Germline V gives CDR1 SGHRS, CDR2 YFSETQ. CDR3 residues: CASSFEQGDTEAFF. In DNA, the CDR3 is TGCGCCAGCAGCTTCGAACAGGGAGACACTGAAGCTTTCTTT.

The chain has TRBV7-2 and TRBJ2-2; no clear D. The CDR3 extends over 14 amino acids. Germline CDR1 SGHTA, CDR2 FQGNSA. V lost 3 bases to trimming and J lost 3 bases, with 8 bases between them. The CDR3 DNA is TGTGCCAGCAGCTTGCTAACCCACACCGGGGAGCTGTTTTTT. It specifies CASSLLTHTGELFF.

The chain has TRBV28 and TRBJ2-7; 8 bases match TRBD2. The V and J ends lost 3 bases and 6 bases, in that order; junction bases with no gene match: 16. The CDR3 is 17 amino acids. Germline lookup yields CDR1 MDHEN and CDR2 SYDVKM. The DNA of the CDR3 is TGTGCCAGCAGTTTTCACCCCCCCGGGAGGGCCTCACGCGAGCAGTACTTC. Protein sequence: CASSFHPPGRASREQYF.

The rearrangement links TRBV28 to TRBJ2-5; TRBD2 aligns across 12 bases. After removal of 5 bases from V and 2 bases from J, the junction contained 3 bases not matched to a gene. The CDR3 runs to 15 residues. Germline CDR1 MDHEN, CDR2 SYDVKM. CDR3 loop: CASSPGTSGQETQYF. The CDR3 coding sequence is TGTGCCAGCAGTCCCGGGACTAGCGGGCAAGAGACCCAGTACTTC.